The source of this T cell receptor beta chain is a study of OX40 agonist ivuxolimab in advanced cancers. At the level of the study: Ivuxolimab is a fully human IgG2 antibody that activates OX40 (CD134). Patients treated during dose escalation were battling hepatocellular carcinoma, melanoma, renal cell or head and neck cancer.

Repertoires were generated with immunoSEQ multiplex PCR, while TCRdb's copy carries only in-frame clones and drops some. This sample yields approximately 98,000 clones, of which roughly 90% are seen a single time; under 0.85% belongs to the top ten. Between the trimmed V and J ends, which lost 6 bases and 2 bases, there was a span of 14 bases. CDR3 length: 15 amino acids. Germline V gene data show CDR1 as KGHSH and CDR2 as LQKENI. Note on this clone: The antigen is not known.

Broader study findings: CD8+ T cells (on average) carried more expanded clones than CD4+ T cells. The CD4+ and CD8+ T cells in the blood had expanded clonally by week 6 at 0.1 to 3.0 mg/kg.

The TCR sequence derives from an adult with an advanced solid tumor such as melanoma, head and neck, liver or kidney cancer. The source material was CD4+ or CD8+ T cells sorted from blood, sampled in a trial of the OX40 agonist ivuxolimab. The V and J genes are TRBV18 and TRBJ1-5; D gene unclear. The CDR3 DNA follows: TGTGCCAGCTCCCCGGGAGCAGGTGGCAATCAGCCCCAGCATTTT. This sequence encodes CASSPGAGGNQPQHF.